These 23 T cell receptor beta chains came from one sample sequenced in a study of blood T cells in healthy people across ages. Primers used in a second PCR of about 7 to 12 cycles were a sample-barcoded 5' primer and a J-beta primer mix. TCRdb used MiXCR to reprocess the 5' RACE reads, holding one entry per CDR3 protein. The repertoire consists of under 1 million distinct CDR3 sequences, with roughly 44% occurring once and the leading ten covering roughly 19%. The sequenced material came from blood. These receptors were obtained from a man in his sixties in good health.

CDR3 sequence: CASSLRLAGETRTDTQYF. CDR3 DNA: TGCGCCAGCAGCCTACGACTAGCGGGGGAGACTCGCACAGATACGCAGTATTTT. V and J are TRBV4-3 and TRBJ2-3; 12 bases map to TRBD2. With 4 bases clipped from V and 1 base from J, the junction kept 9 bases outside the gene matches. Germline CDR1 and CDR2: LGHNA and YSLEER. This CDR3 is built from 18 residues.

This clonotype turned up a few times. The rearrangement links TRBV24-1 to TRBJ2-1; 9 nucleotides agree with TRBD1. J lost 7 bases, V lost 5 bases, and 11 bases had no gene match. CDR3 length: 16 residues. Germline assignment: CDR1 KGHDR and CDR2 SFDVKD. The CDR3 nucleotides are TGTGCCACCAGTGCCAATCCGGGACAGGGAGGGAATGAGCAGTTCTTC. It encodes CATSANPGQGGNEQFF.

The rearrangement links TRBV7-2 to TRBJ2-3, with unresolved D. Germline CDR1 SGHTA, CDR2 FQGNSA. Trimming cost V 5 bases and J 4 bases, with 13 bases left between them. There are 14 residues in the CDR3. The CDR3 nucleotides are TGTGCCAGCAGCCAAAGACTTGGGTCAGATACGCAGTATTTT. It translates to CASSQRLGSDTQYF.

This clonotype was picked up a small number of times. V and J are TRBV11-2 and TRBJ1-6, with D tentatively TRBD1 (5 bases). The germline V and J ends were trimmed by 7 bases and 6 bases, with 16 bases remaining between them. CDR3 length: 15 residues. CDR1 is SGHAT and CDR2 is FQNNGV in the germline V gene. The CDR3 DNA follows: TGTGCCAGCACCGCCGTACAGGCCCCTAATTCACCCCTCCACTTT. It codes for CASTAVQAPNSPLHF.

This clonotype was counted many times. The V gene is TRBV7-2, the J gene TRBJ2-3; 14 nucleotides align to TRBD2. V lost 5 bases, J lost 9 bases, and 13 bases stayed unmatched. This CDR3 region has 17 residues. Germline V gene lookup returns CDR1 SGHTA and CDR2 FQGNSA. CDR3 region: CASSLGLAGVPTRTQYF. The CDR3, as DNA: TGTGCCAGCAGCCTGGGACTAGCGGGGGTCCCCACCCGGACGCAGTATTTT.

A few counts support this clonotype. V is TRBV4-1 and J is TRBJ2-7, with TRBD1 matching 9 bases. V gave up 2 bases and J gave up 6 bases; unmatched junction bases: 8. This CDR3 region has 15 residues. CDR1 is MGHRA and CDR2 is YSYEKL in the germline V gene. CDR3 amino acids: CASSQPGTGLGEQYF. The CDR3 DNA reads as TGCGCCAGCAGCCAACCGGGGACAGGGCTCGGCGAGCAGTACTTC.

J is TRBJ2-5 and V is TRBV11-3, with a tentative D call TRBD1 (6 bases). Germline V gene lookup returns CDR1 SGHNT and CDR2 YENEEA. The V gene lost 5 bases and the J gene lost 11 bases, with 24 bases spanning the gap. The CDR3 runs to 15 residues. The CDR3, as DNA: TGTGCCAGCAGCAGACCGGACAGCAAGTCCTATGAGCAGTACTTC. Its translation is CASSRPDSKSYEQYF.

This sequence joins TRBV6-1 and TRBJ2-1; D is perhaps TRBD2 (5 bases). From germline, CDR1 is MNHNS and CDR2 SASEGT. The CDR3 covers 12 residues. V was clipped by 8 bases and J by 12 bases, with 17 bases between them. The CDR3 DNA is TGTGCCAGCGGTGTACGGGAAGATACGCAGTTCTTC. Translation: CASGVREDTQFF.

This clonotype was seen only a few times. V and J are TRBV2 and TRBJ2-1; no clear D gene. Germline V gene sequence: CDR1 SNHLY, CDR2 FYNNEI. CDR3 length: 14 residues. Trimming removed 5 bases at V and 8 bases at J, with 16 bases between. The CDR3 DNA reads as TGTGCCAGCAGTCTCGATAGGGCTCCGGATGAGCAGTTCTTC. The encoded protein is CASSLDRAPDEQFF.

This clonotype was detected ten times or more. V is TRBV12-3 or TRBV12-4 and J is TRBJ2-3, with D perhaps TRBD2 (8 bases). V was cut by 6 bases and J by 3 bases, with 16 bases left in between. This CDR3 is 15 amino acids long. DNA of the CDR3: TGTGCCAGCAGGCGGGGGGACAGTGATACAGATACGCAGTATTTT. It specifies CASRRGDSDTDTQYF.

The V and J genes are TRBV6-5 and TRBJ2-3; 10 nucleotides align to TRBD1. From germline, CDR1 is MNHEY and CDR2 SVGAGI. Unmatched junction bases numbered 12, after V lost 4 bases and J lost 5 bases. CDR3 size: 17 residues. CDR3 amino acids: CASSSFQTGGLVDTQYF. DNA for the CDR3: TGTGCCAGCAGTTCTTTTCAGACAGGGGGCTTGGTAGATACGCAGTATTTT.

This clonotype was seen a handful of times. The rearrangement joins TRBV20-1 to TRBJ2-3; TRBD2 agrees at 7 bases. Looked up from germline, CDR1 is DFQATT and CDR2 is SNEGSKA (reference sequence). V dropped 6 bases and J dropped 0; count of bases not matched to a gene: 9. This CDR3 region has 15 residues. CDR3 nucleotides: TGCAGTGCCCCCAAGAGCGGGGCGAGCACAGATACGCAGTATTTT. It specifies CSAPKSGASTDTQYF.

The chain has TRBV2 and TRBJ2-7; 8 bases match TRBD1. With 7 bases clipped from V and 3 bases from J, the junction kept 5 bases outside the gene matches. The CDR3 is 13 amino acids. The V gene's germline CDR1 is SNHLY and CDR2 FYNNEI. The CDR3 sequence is CASTPGGLYEQYF. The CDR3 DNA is TGTGCCAGCACTCCAGGGGGCCTCTACGAGCAGTACTTC. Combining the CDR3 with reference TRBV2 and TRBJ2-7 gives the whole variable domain EPEVTQTPSHQVTQMGQEVILRCVPISNHLYFYWYRQILGQKVEFLVSFYNNEISEKSEIFDDQFSVERPDGSNFTLKIRSTKLEDSAMYFCASTPGGLYEQYFGPGTRLTVT.

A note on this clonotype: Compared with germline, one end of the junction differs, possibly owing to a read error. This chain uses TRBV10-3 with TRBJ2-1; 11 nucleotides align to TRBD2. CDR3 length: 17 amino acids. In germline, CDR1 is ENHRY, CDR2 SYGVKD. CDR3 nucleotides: TGTGCCATCAGTGGCCTAGCGGGGGGACCTACCTACAATAAGCAGTTCTTC. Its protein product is CAISGLAGGPTYNKQFF.

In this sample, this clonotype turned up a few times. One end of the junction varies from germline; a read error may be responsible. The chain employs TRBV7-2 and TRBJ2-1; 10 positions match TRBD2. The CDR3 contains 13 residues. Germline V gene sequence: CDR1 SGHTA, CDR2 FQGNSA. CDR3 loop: CASSLAGVNEQFF. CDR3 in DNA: TGTGCCAGCAGCCTAGCGGGGGTAAATGAGCAGTTCTTC.

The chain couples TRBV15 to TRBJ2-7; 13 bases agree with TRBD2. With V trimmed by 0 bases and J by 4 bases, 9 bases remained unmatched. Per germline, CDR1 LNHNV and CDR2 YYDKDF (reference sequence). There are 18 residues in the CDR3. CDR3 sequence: CATSRELRLAGGGYEQYF. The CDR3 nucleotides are TGTGCCACCAGCAGAGAACTACGACTAGCGGGGGGCGGATACGAGCAGTACTTC.

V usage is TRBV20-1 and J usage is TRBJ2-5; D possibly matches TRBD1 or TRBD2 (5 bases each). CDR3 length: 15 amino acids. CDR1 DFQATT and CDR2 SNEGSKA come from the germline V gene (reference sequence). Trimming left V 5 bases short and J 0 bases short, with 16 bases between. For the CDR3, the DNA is TGCAGTGCTTACCCTAAGGGACGGCACCAAGAGACCCAGTACTTC. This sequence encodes CSAYPKGRHQETQYF.

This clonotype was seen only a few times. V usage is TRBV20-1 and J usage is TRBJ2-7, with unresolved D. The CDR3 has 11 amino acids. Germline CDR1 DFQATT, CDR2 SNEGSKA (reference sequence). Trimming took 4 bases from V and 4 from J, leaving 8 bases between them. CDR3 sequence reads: CSATDRYEQYF. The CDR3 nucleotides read TGCAGTGCTACGGACCGTTACGAGCAGTACTTC.

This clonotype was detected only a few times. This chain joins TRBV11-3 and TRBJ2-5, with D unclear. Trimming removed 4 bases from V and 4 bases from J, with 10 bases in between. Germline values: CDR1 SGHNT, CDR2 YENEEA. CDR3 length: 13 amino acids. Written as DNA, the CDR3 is TGTGCCAGCAGCTCCCTTTCGACAGAGACCCAGTACTTC. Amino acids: CASSSLSTETQYF.

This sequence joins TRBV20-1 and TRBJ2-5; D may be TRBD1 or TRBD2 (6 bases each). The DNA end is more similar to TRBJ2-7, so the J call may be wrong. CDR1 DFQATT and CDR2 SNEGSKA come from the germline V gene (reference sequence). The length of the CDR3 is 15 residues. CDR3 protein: CSAPLVIKGGAEQYF. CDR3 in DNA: TGCAGTGCCCCTTTGGTAATTAAGGGGGGCGCCGAGCAGTACTTC.

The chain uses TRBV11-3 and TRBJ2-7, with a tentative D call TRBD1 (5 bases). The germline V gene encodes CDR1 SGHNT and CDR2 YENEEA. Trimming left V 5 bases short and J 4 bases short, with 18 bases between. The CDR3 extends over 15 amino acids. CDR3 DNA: TGTGCCAGCAGCCCCAATCAGGGCCTTCGATACGAGCAGTACTTC. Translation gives CASSPNQGLRYEQYF.

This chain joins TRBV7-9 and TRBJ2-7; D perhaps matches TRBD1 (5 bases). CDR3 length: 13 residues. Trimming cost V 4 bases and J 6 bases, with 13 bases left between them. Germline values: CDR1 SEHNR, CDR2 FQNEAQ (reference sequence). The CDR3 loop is CASSSSAGSEQYF. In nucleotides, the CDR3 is TGTGCCAGCAGCTCATCGGCAGGGTCCGAGCAGTACTTC.

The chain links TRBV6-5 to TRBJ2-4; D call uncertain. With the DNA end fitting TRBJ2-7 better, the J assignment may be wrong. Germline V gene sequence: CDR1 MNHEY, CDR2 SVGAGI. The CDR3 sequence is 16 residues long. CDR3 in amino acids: CASSSLGKGSSYEQYF. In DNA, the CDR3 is TGTGCCAGCAGTTCCTTAGGCAAGGGAAGCTCCTACGAGCAGTACTTC.